This T cell receptor beta chain was identified during a study of cytomegalovirus exposure and HLA in healthy donors. Profiling relied on immunoSEQ multiplex PCR, and the TCRdb table lists in-frame clones only, not all of them. The sample contains approximately 200,000 clones, around nine tenths of which appear only once. CDR1 and CDR2 (germline): SEHNR, FQNEAQ (reference sequence). Trimming took 5 bases from V and 3 from J; bases not matched to a gene: 5. The CDR3 is 15 amino acids. The chain uses TRBV7-9 and TRBJ2-7, with 12 bases that match TRBD2. The origin of this receptor is a woman in her late teens or twenties in good health and CMV-seronegative. The sequencing input was PBMCs. The CDR3 here is CASSPPGLAGYEQYF. The CDR3, as DNA: TGTGCCAGCAGCCCTCCGGGACTAGCGGGCTACGAGCAGTACTTC.